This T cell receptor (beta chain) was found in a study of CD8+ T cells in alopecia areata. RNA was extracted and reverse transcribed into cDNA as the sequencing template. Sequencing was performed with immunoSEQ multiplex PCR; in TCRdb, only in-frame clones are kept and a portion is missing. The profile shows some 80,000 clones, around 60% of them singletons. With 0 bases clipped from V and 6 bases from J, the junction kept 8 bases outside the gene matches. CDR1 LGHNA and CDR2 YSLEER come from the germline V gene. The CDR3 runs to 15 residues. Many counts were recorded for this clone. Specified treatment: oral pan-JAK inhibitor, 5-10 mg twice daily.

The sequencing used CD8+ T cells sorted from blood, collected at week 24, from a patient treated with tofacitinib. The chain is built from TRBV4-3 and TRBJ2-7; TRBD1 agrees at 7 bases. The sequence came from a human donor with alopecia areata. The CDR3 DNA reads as TGCGCCAGCAGCCAAGATCGGGCTACAGGGGCCGAGCAGTACTTC. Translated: CASSQDRATGAEQYF.